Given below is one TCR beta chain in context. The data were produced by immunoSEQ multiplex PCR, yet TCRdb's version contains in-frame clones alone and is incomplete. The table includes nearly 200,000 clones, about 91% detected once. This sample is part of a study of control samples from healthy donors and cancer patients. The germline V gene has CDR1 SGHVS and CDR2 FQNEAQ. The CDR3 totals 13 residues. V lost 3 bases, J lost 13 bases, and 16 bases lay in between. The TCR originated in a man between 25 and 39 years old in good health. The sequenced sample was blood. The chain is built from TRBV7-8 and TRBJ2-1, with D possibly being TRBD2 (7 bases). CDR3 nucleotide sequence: TGTGCCAGCAGCTTGAGATGGGGGGGGCGACAGTTCTTC. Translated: CASSLRWGGRQFF.